These 32 T cell receptor beta chains share one sample of origin, sequenced in a study of cytomegalovirus exposure and HLA in healthy donors. PCR employed 60 Vbeta and 13 Jbeta primers. Here immunoSEQ multiplex PCR was the method, and the copy in TCRdb shows in-frame clones only, minus some. The sample has roughly 60,000 clones; 77% are singletons. Sequenced sample: PBMCs. These receptors were taken from a woman in her thirties or forties in good health and CMV-seropositive.

This clone was found once. This rearrangement joins TRBV11-2 to TRBJ2-3; possible D gene TRBD2, 5 bases. Germline CDR1 reads SGHAT; CDR2 reads FQNNGV. The V end lost 1 base, the J end lost 6 bases, and 11 bases lay between the germline ends. CDR3 length equals 14 residues. CDR3 DNA: TGTGCCAGCAGCTTAGTAGGCGGGCGGGATACGCAGTATTTT. Protein: CASSLVGGRDTQYF.

This clone was counted once. J is TRBJ2-7 and V is TRBV20-1, with D perhaps TRBD2 (5 bases). The CDR3 extends over 11 amino acids. The germline V and J ends were trimmed by 3 bases and 4 bases, with 7 bases remaining between them. CDR1 and CDR2 (germline): DFQATT, SNEGSKA (reference sequence). The CDR3 DNA is TGCAGTGCTAGTCGGGGATACGAGCAGTACTTC. Protein sequence: CSASRGYEQYF.

CDR3 nucleotide sequence: TGTGCCATCAGTGACCCGGGTACAGGGGTTGGCACTGAAGCTTTCTTT. This translates into CAISDPGTGVGTEAFF. The V and J genes are TRBV10-3 and TRBJ1-1, with 7 bases aligning to TRBD1. In germline, CDR1 is ENHRY, CDR2 SYGVKD. V dropped 3 bases and J dropped 4; count of bases not matched to a gene: 11. The CDR3 is 16 residues long.

About this clone itself: At one end the junction does not follow the germline gene, possibly because of a read error. V and J are TRBV6-6 and TRBJ1-4, with TRBD1 matching 8 bases. CDR1 and CDR2 (germline): MNHNY, SVGAGI (reference sequence). The CDR3 has 15 residues. The CDR3 DNA follows: TGTGCCAGCAGTTACCGGGACAGGCCCAATGAAAGACTGTTTTTT. Translation gives CASSYRDRPNERLFF.

The CDR3 sequence: CASSPRDRDLGPQHF. The CDR3 nucleotides are TGTGCCAGCAGCCCCCGGGACAGAGATTTGGGGCCCCAGCATTTT. The rearrangement joins TRBV7-8 to TRBJ1-5, with 7 bases identical to TRBD1. After removal of 5 bases from V and 9 bases from J, the junction contained 13 bases not matched to a gene. The CDR3 is 15 amino acids. Germline V gives CDR1 SGHVS, CDR2 FQNEAQ.

V is TRBV9 and J is TRBJ1-1, with TRBD1 as a possible D gene (6 bases). CDR1 and CDR2 (germline): SGDLS, YYNGEE. This CDR3 spans 13 amino acids. The V gene lost 4 bases and the J gene lost 2 bases, with 9 bases spanning the gap. The chain's CDR3 is CASSHRANTEAFF. CDR3 coding DNA: TGTGCCAGCAGCCACAGGGCTAACACTGAAGCTTTCTTT. Supplemented by reference TRBV9 and TRBJ1-1, the full variable domain reads DSGVTQTPKHLITATGQRVTLRCSPRSGDLSVYWYQQSLDQGLQFLIQYYNGEERAKGNILERFSAQQFPDLHSELNLSSLELGDSALYFCASSHRANTEAFFGQGTRLTVV.

The chain uses TRBV5-5 and TRBJ1-2; 8 bases line up with TRBD1. With 4 bases clipped from V and 6 bases from J, the junction kept 14 bases outside the gene matches. The CDR3 totals 16 residues. The germline gives CDR1 SGHKS, CDR2 YYEKEE (reference sequence). The CDR3 region has the DNA TGTGCCAGCAGCCAACCCTCGGGACAGGTCTTTCATGGCTACACCTTC. It yields the protein CASSQPSGQVFHGYTF. The whole variable domain, remainder taken from reference TRBV5-5 and TRBJ1-2, is DAGVTQSPTHLIKTRGQQVTLRCSPISGHKSVSWYQQVLGQGPQFIFQYYEKEERGRGNFPDRFSARQFPNYSSELNVNALLLGDSALYLCASSQPSGQVFHGYTFGSGTRLTVV.

About this clone: One end of the junction does not line up with germline, which may come from a read error. This chain joins TRBV7-9 and TRBJ2-5; 7 positions match TRBD1. The CDR3 consists of 15 residues. Germline V gives CDR1 SEHNR, CDR2 FQNEAQ (reference sequence). As DNA, the CDR3 is TGTTCCAGCAGCCCGTCGACAGGGATTAAGGAGACCCAGTACTTC. Residues: CSSSPSTGIKETQYF.

This clone is a singleton in its sample. CDR3 nucleotide sequence: TGTGCCAGCAGCGCGTCAAACAGGGAACCTAGCACAGATACGCAGTATTTT. The encoded protein is CASSASNREPSTDTQYF. The chain carries TRBV9 and TRBJ2-3; D might be TRBD1 (6 bases). The V and J ends lost 3 bases and 0 bases respectively, with 17 bases between them. The CDR3 length is 17 residues. Germline lookup yields CDR1 SGDLS and CDR2 YYNGEE.

The chain is built from TRBV7-2 and TRBJ1-6; 9 nucleotides match TRBD1. Per germline, CDR1 SGHTA and CDR2 FQGNSA. This CDR3 has 15 residues. J gave up 8 bases and V 4 bases, and 6 bases lay outside the gene matches. The CDR3 DNA follows: TGTGCCAGCAGCTGGCGGACAGGGGAATATTCACCCCTCCACTTT. It encodes CASSWRTGEYSPLHF.

This chain connects TRBV5-1 to TRBJ2-2, with 12 bases lining up with TRBD2. The CDR3 loop spans 18 amino acids. Germline CDR1 is SGHRS and CDR2 is YFSETQ. V lost 2 bases and J lost 5; bases outside the gene matches: 10. The DNA of the CDR3 is TGCGCCAGCAGCTTTTTTTTTGGACTAGCGGGGCGTACCGGGGAGCTGTTTTTT. This encodes CASSFFFGLAGRTGELFF. The full variable domain, in which reference TRBV5-1 and TRBJ2-2 provide the parts outside the CDR3, is KAGVTQTPRYLIKTRGQQVTLSCSPISGHRSVSWYQQTPGQGLQFLFEYFSETQRNKGNFPGRFSGRQFSNSRSEMNVSTLELGDSALYLCASSFFFGLAGRTGELFFGEGSRLTVL.

With regard to this clone: Its ends do not fully match the called genes, so a read error is possible. This chain joins TRBV4-3 and TRBJ2-7; 10 bases align to TRBD2. This CDR3 spans 14 amino acids. Per germline, CDR1 LGHNA and CDR2 YSLEER. In DNA, the CDR3 is TGCGCCAGCAGCCAATCTGGGACTAGCGAAACAATGGACTTC. Residues: CASSQSGTSETMDF.

The rearrangement uses TRBV11-2 and TRBJ2-7, with 7 bases that match TRBD1. This CDR3 has 15 residues. The trim removed 5 bases at V and 4 bases at J, leaving 11 bases unmatched. The germline V gene encodes CDR1 SGHAT and CDR2 FQNNGV. DNA for the CDR3: TGTGCCAGCAGCCAAAACCGGGACAGAATATACGAGCAGTACTTC. Protein product: CASSQNRDRIYEQYF.

The V gene is TRBV14, the J gene TRBJ2-5, with 8 bases that match TRBD2. Trimming removed 1 base from V and 5 bases from J; junction bases left unmatched: 6. CDR1 and CDR2 (germline): SGHDN, FVKESK. This CDR3 has 15 residues. The CDR3 region has the DNA TGTGCCAGCAGCCAAGGGCGACTAGCGATGGAGACCCAGTACTTC. It is translated as CASSQGRLAMETQYF.

This chain links TRBV7-6 with TRBJ1-1; TRBD1 matches 8 bases. The CDR3 has 16 residues. CDR1 and CDR2 (germline): SGHVS, FNYEAQ. V was pared by 1 base and J by 4 bases, with 8 bases of the junction left unmatched. CDR3 protein: CASSLGHQGAGTEAFF. CDR3 sequence (DNA): TGTGCCAGCAGCTTAGGGCACCAGGGGGCTGGCACTGAAGCTTTCTTT. The complete variable domain, with remaining parts taken from reference TRBV7-6 and TRBJ1-1, reads GAGVSQSPRYKVTKRGQDVALRCDPISGHVSLYWYRQALGQGPEFLTYFNYEAQQDKSGLPNDRFSAERPEGSISTLTIQRTEQRDSAMYRCASSLGHQGAGTEAFFGQGTRLTVV.

This clone was seen a few times. The chain joins TRBV7-9 to TRBJ2-7; 8 bases match TRBD1. Germline trimming cut 7 bases from V and 4 bases from J; bases unmatched to any gene: 6. The CDR3 totals 13 residues. Germline CDR1 reads SEHNR; CDR2 reads FQNEAQ (reference sequence). The CDR3 DNA reads as TGTGCCAGCACCGCAGGGGGCTATTACGAGCAGTACTTC. It specifies CASTAGGYYEQYF.

V and J are TRBV19 and TRBJ1-1; no firm D call. The CDR3 has 15 residues. V was pared by 3 bases and J by 1 base, with 12 bases between. Germline-derived CDR1 and CDR2 are LNHDA and SQIVND (reference sequence). For the CDR3, the DNA is TGTGCCAGTAGTATCCTCGGCAGCGGGAACACTGAAGCTTTCTTT. Amino acids: CASSILGSGNTEAFF.

The chain is built from TRBV5-1 and TRBJ1-1; TRBD1 might be the D (5 bases). The germline V gene has CDR1 SGHRS and CDR2 YFSETQ. The CDR3 has 13 amino acids. Between the trimmed V and J ends, which lost 4 bases and 3 bases, there was a span of 10 bases. CDR3 in DNA: TGCGCCAGCAGCCCCTGGGGGGACACTGAAGCTTTCTTT. It is translated as CASSPWGDTEAFF.

The chain employs TRBV7-6 and TRBJ1-2; TRBD1 agrees at 8 bases. Germline values: CDR1 SGHVS, CDR2 FNYEAQ. The CDR3 covers 14 residues. V lost 4 bases and J lost 6; bases outside the gene matches: 7. The CDR3 is CASSSYDRGDGYTF. The CDR3 coding sequence is TGTGCCAGCAGCTCCTACGACAGGGGAGATGGCTACACCTTC.

The chain carries TRBV18 and TRBJ1-2; 8 bases are a match to TRBD1. Germline lookup yields CDR1 KGHSH and CDR2 LQKENI. CDR3 length: 15 residues. V shed 3 bases, J shed 0 bases, and the junction held 3 bases outside the gene matches. This CDR3 reads CASSPETGANYGYTF. The DNA of the CDR3 is TGTGCCAGCTCACCCGAGACAGGGGCTAACTATGGCTACACCTTC.

The chain joins TRBV4-3 to TRBJ1-3; no clear D. V lost 1 base, J lost 0 bases, and 10 bases lay in between. The CDR3 is made up of 16 amino acids. CDR1 LGHNA and CDR2 YSLEER come from the germline V gene. CDR3 coding DNA: TGCGCCAGCAGCCAAGGTCTGGAGTACTCTGGAAACACCATATATTTT. Its translation: CASSQGLEYSGNTIYF.

The chain has TRBV5-1 and TRBJ2-2; 11 positions match TRBD1. V lost 5 bases and J lost 6; bases outside the gene matches: 3. The germline CDR1 and CDR2 sequences are SGHRS and YFSETQ. CDR3 length: 14 residues. The CDR3 DNA reads as TGCGCCAGCAGTCGGGACAGGGGGGCCGGGGAGCTGTTTTTT. Amino acids: CASSRDRGAGELFF.

Worth noting for this clone: One end of the junction varies from germline; a read error may be responsible. The rearrangement links TRBV7-9 to TRBJ2-3, with 9 bases that match TRBD2. In germline, CDR1 is SEHNR, CDR2 FQNEAQ (reference sequence). This CDR3 is built from 17 residues. The CDR3 sequence: CSSSLGSAGGRTDTQYF. In DNA form, the CDR3 reads TGTTCCAGCAGCTTAGGATCAGCGGGGGGTCGCACAGATACGCAGTATTTT.

J is TRBJ2-1 and V is TRBV30; 7 positions agree with TRBD1. Per the germline V gene, CDR1 is GTSNPN and CDR2 is SVGIG (reference sequence). V dropped 6 bases and J dropped 12; count of bases not matched to a gene: 17. The CDR3 sequence is 14 residues long. The DNA of the CDR3 is TGTGCCTGTATAACAGGGGCGACATGGGATGGGCAGTTCTTC. It translates to CACITGATWDGQFF.

This chain links TRBV29-1 with TRBJ1-1; D not certain. The CDR3 is 11 amino acids. The V gene lost 7 bases and the J gene lost 0 bases, with 6 bases spanning the gap. Germline V gene lookup returns CDR1 SQVTM and CDR2 ANQGSEA. CDR3 in DNA: TGCAGCGCTAAAATGAACACTGAAGCTTTCTTT. Residues: CSAKMNTEAFF.

The V call is TRBV18, the J call TRBJ1-6; no definite D call. V shed 2 bases and J shed 10 bases, with 12 bases lying between them. The CDR3 is made up of 14 amino acids. The germline V gene encodes CDR1 KGHSH and CDR2 LQKENI. The CDR3 is CASSPVEKESPLHF. CDR3 DNA: TGTGCCAGCTCACCAGTGGAGAAGGAGTCACCCCTCCACTTT.

In nucleotides, the CDR3 is TGTGCCAGTAGTATCGTTTCTAGCTATGGCTACACCTTC. Translation: CASSIVSSYGYTF. This chain uses TRBV19 with TRBJ1-2; D gene ambiguous. Between the trimmed V and J ends, which lost 3 bases and 4 bases, there was a span of 9 bases. The germline V gene has CDR1 LNHDA and CDR2 SQIVND (reference sequence). This CDR3 is 13 amino acids long.

This clone was recorded a few times. Written as DNA, the CDR3 is TGTGCCACCCGACATGATAGCAATCAGCCCCAGCATTTT. It is translated as CATRHDSNQPQHF. The chain links TRBV19 to TRBJ1-5; D is unresolved. V lost 10 bases and J lost 0, with 10 bases in between. This CDR3 is 13 amino acids long. The V gene's germline CDR1 is LNHDA and CDR2 SQIVND (reference sequence).

Note on this clone: One end of the junction does not line up with germline, which may come from a read error. The CDR3: CASSESWRGGFF. The CDR3 coding sequence is TGTGCCAGCAGTGAATCCTGGAGAGGAGGTTTTTTT. The V gene is TRBV2, the J gene TRBJ2-3; D is possibly TRBD2 (5 bases). The germline CDR1 and CDR2 sequences are SNHLY and FYNNEI. The CDR3 totals 12 residues.

This chain uses TRBV7-9 with TRBJ1-5; TRBD1 is a possible D gene (6 bases). The V gene lost 1 base and the J gene lost 0 bases, with 16 bases spanning the gap. There are 18 residues in the CDR3. Germline CDR1 reads SEHNR; CDR2 reads FQNEAQ (reference sequence). Written as DNA, the CDR3 is TGTGCCAGCAGCTTAGTGGTCGGGACAAGCTATAGCAATCAGCCCCAGCATTTT. Protein product: CASSLVVGTSYSNQPQHF.

V is TRBV5-1 and J is TRBJ2-5; 7 nucleotides line up with TRBD2. This CDR3 has 15 amino acids. In germline, CDR1 is SGHRS, CDR2 YFSETQ. The trim removed 5 bases at V and 0 bases at J, leaving 7 bases unmatched. The CDR3 region has the DNA TGCGCCAGCAGACCCTACGGGGGGTACCAAGAGACCCAGTACTTC. Translating it yields CASRPYGGYQETQYF.

The CDR3 sequence: CASSGIGQKLSYGYTF. The CDR3 DNA is TGTGCCAGCAGCGGTATAGGACAGAAACTTTCCTATGGCTACACCTTC. V usage is TRBV9 and J usage is TRBJ1-2, with D tentatively TRBD1 (6 bases). Germline CDR1 is SGDLS and CDR2 is YYNGEE. This CDR3 has 16 amino acids. Trimming pared 3 bases from V and 4 bases from J, leaving 19 bases between.